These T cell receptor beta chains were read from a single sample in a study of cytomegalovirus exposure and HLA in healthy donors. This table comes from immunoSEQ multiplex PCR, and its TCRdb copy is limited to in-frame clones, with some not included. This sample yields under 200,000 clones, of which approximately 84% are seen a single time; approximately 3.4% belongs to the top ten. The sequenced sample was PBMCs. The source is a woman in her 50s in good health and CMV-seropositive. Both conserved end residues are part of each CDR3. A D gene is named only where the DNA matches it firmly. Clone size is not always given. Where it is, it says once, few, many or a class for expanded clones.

CDR3aa: CATTGNTQNTGELFF; CDR3nt: TGTGCCACCACGGGGAACACCCAGAACACCGGGGAGCTGTTTTTT; j_gene: TRBJ2-2; d_gene: .; v_gene: TRBV6-1; abundance: .
CDR3aa: CASSQEGGTSYNEQFF; CDR3nt: TGTGCCAGCAGCCAAGAGGGGGGGACAAGTTACAATGAGCAGTTCTTC; j_gene: TRBJ2-1; d_gene: .; v_gene: TRBV4-2; abundance: .
CDR3aa: CASCDSPLGNTIYF; CDR3nt: TGTGCCAGCTGTGACAGTCCCCTGGGAAACACCATATATTTT; j_gene: TRBJ1-3; d_gene: .; v_gene: TRBV27; abundance: few
CDR3aa: CASSRPNEKLFF; CDR3nt: TGTGCCAGCAGCCGTCCTAATGAAAAACTGTTTTTT; j_gene: TRBJ1-4; d_gene: .; v_gene: TRBV7-2; abundance: .
CDR3aa: CASSEEGSPRRNTEAFF; CDR3nt: TGTGCCAGCAGTGAAGAGGGGTCTCCACGTCGAAACACTGAAGCTTTCTTT; j_gene: TRBJ1-1; d_gene: .; v_gene: TRBV6-1; abundance: .
CDR3aa: CASSPPGQGKEKLFF; CDR3nt: TGTGCCAGCAGTCCTCCGGGACAGGGAAAAGAAAAACTGTTTTTT; j_gene: TRBJ1-4; d_gene: TRBD1; v_gene: TRBV5-4; abundance: .
CDR3aa: CASKETSGSFNEQFF; CDR3nt: TGCGCCAGCAAGGAGACTAGCGGGAGTTTCAATGAGCAGTTCTTC; j_gene: TRBJ2-1; d_gene: TRBD2; v_gene: TRBV4-3; abundance: once
CDR3aa: CASSPRAGGAADTQYF; CDR3nt: TGTGCCAGCTCCCCCAGAGCAGGGGGCGCCGCAGATACGCAGTATTTT; j_gene: TRBJ2-3; d_gene: TRBD1; v_gene: TRBV18; abundance: .
CDR3aa: CASSLQGAKNIQYF; CDR3nt: TGTGCCAGCAGCTTACAGGGGGCCAAAAACATTCAGTACTTC; j_gene: TRBJ2-4; d_gene: TRBD1; v_gene: TRBV5-4; abundance: .
CDR3aa: CRGQKHAEAFF; CDR3nt: TGCAGGGGGCAGAAGCACGCTGAAGCTTTCTTT; j_gene: TRBJ1-1; d_gene: .; v_gene: TRBV20-1; abundance: .
CDR3aa: CASSSGLAVTGELFF; CDR3nt: TGTGCCAGCAGCTCGGGACTAGCGGTGACCGGGGAGCTGTTTTTT; j_gene: TRBJ2-2; d_gene: TRBD2; v_gene: TRBV5-4; abundance: .
CDR3aa: CASSIFAGTANQPQHF; CDR3nt: TGTGCCAGTAGTATTTTTGCCGGGACAGCAAATCAGCCCCAGCATTTT; j_gene: TRBJ1-5; d_gene: TRBD1; v_gene: TRBV19; abundance: .
CDR3aa: CASSHRLTSLANEQFF; CDR3nt: TGTGCCAGCAGCCACCGCCTGACTAGCTTGGCCAATGAGCAGTTCTTC; j_gene: TRBJ2-1; d_gene: TRBD2; v_gene: TRBV27; abundance: .
CDR3aa: CASSSDRVPGNTIYF; CDR3nt: TGTGCCAGTAGTTCCGACAGGGTACCTGGAAACACCATATATTTT; j_gene: TRBJ1-3; d_gene: TRBD1; v_gene: TRBV19; abundance: .
CDR3aa: CASKPQRGNSGANGLTF; CDR3nt: TGTGCCTCCAAACCCCAGCGGGGAAACTCTGGGGCCAACGGCCTGACTTTC; j_gene: TRBJ2-6; d_gene: TRBD2; v_gene: TRBV27; abundance: .
CDR3aa: CAWSVGTGAYEQYF; CDR3nt: TGTGCCTGGAGTGTGGGAACAGGGGCCTACGAGCAGTACTTC; j_gene: TRBJ2-7; d_gene: TRBD1; v_gene: TRBV30; abundance: .
CDR3aa: CASRGTENTEAFF; CDR3nt: TGTGCCAGCAGGGGGACAGAGAACACTGAAGCTTTCTTT; j_gene: TRBJ1-1; d_gene: TRBD1; v_gene: TRBV28; abundance: once
CDR3aa: CASSPGAYGYTF; CDR3nt: TGTGCCAGCAGCCCGGGAGCCTATGGCTACACCTTC; j_gene: TRBJ1-2; d_gene: .; v_gene: TRBV6-5; abundance: .
CDR3aa: CATSLRDGGVNYGYTF; CDR3nt: TGTGCCACCAGCCTACGCGATGGAGGGGTGAACTATGGCTACACCTTC; j_gene: TRBJ1-2; d_gene: .; v_gene: TRBV15; abundance: .
CDR3aa: CAITSGGAYEQYF; CDR3nt: TGTGCCATCACTAGCGGGGGAGCCTACGAGCAGTACTTC; j_gene: TRBJ2-7; d_gene: TRBD2; v_gene: TRBV10-3; abundance: few
CDR3aa: CASSIGTGVETQYF; CDR3nt: TGTGCCAGTAGTATCGGGACAGGGGTAGAGACCCAGTACTTC; j_gene: TRBJ2-5; d_gene: TRBD1; v_gene: TRBV19; abundance: once
CDR3aa: CASSAAGTGKNIQYF; CDR3nt: TGTGCCAGCAGCGCCGCCGGGACAGGCAAAAACATTCAGTACTTC; j_gene: TRBJ2-4; d_gene: TRBD1; v_gene: TRBV11-3; abundance: once
CDR3aa: CASSQDRGLAGKGILYEQYF; CDR3nt: TGCGCCAGCAGCCAAGATCGGGGACTAGCGGGAAAGGGGATTCTTTACGAGCAGTACTTC; j_gene: TRBJ2-7; d_gene: TRBD2; v_gene: TRBV4-3; abundance: few
CDR3aa: CASSPPGRVEKLFF; CDR3nt: TGTGCCAGCAGCCCCCCAGGCAGGGTCGAAAAACTGTTTTTT; j_gene: TRBJ1-4; d_gene: .; v_gene: TRBV9; abundance: .
CDR3aa: CASSLRGYEQYF; CDR3nt: TGTGCCAGCAGCTTGAGGGGATACGAGCAGTACTTC; j_gene: TRBJ2-7; d_gene: .; v_gene: TRBV5-6; abundance: .
CDR3aa: CASSLATNNEQFF; CDR3nt: TGTGCCAGCAGCTTAGCGACTAACAATGAGCAGTTCTTC; j_gene: TRBJ2-1; d_gene: .; v_gene: TRBV7-2; abundance: .